Described below is a single T cell receptor (beta chain) sequence and its context. Its cognate antigen has yet to be identified. It has no much larger one-base neighbor in the sample; base qualities were not kept. TCR beta CDR3 regions were amplified from RNA transcripts for repertoire sequencing. HTBI primers and the Qiagen OneStep RT-PCR kit were used in a first-round RT-PCR, which was followed by a second-round multiplex PCR, size selection and purification. Libraries were sequenced on an Illumina HiSeq2000 using paired-end 100 bp reads. Per the source publication's procedure: SOAPnuke was used to process the reads, throwing out any read that had adapters, had uncalled bases, had a mean Phred below 15, or lacked an exact constant-primer or identifier match. High-quality paired reads were merged with COPE v1.2.5. Each unique nucleotide sequence was treated as a clonotype, and MiTCR v1.1 was used to align the clonotypes to the IMGT TRB V, D and J references. Only V-J combinations with frequency above 0.0001 were analysed, covering approximately 99% of repertoires. A TCR clonal expansion and chaos score per V-J combination was defined as the ratio of F50 clonal expansion to chaos observed in the TCRdist matrix. Welch's t-statistics and random forest were used to reduce features to about a dozen V-J combinations, which were fed into a naive Bayes classifier. Thyroid-blood repertoire similarity was quantified with the Morisita-Horn index. Starting from the raw public reads, TCRdb applied fastp trimming at Q25, assembled clones with MiXCR and retained in-frame beta chains. Rows matching on CDR3 protein sequence are summarized as one entry with the most common DNA and genes. TCRdb's processing, not the study's, gives the V and J calls here. In all, the sample holds more than 1,000,000 distinct CDR3 sequences, and about 36% of those were seen once. The ten largest clonotypes hold 8.5% to 14% of the sample.

V and J are trimmed by 4 bases and 2 bases, and the gene matches miss 12 bases of the junction. The CDR3 holds 16 amino acids from the cysteine to the phenylalanine. Only the CDR3 portion is preserved as DNA: 48 bases, with reading frame beginning at the first base. CDR1 SGHRS and CDR2 YFSETQ were looked up in the germline V gene. The sample originates from a study of Graves' ophthalmopathy and Graves' hyperthyroidism (dated by TCRdb to 2017 to 2018). Broadly, across the study: Hyperthyroidism was considered stable if no progression to ophthalmopathy occurred within 18 months of follow-up. An independent validation cohort comprised 18 hyperthyroidism patients and 15 to 17 patients who later progressed from hyperthyroidism to ophthalmopathy. T-cell repertoires of thyroid tissue and blood were compared in over 5 hyperthyroidism patients. To explore V-J signatures that distinguish ophthalmopathy from hyperthyroidism, a discovery set of more than 90 patients was enrolled, made up of 43 with ophthalmopathy and 55 to 65 with stable hyperthyroidism. In total, some 130 blood samples were TCR-sequenced: roughly 45 ophthalmopathy, some 80 hyperthyroidism and about 17 hyperthyroidism-to-ophthalmopathy patients. TCR beta repertoire signatures were used to distinguish Graves' ophthalmopathy from Graves' hyperthyroidism and to predict progression to ophthalmopathy. Following sample collection, hyperthyroidism patients were given methimazole at a starting dose of 30 mg daily, and ophthalmopathy patients were given high-dose intravenous methylprednisolone. Broad study findings and their caveats: Most of the expanded thyroid clonotypes with a frequency above 0.001 were also detected in blood, and it was suggested that the thyroid immune response may be reflected by blood repertoires. No statistical method was used to predetermine the sample size, and group allocation was not hidden from the investigators. Ophthalmopathy was separated from stable hyperthyroidism by the 13-signature model with about 85% sensitivity and 81% to 83% specificity in cross-validation and with 80%/75% in the test set. In validation, the model predicted ophthalmopathy progression with 55% to 71% sensitivity and approximately 78% specificity; more than ten predicted patients were CT-confirmed with GO in a median of approximately 6.5 months.

Hyperthyroidism patients were newly diagnosed, were aged 18 to 65 years, and had a disease duration under 2 months. Anyone with other autoimmune diseases, uncontrolled infections, pregnancy or lactation was excluded from the study. Clinical symptoms, serum thyroxine, TRAb, thyroid ultrasound and orbital computed tomography formed the basis of the diagnosis. Total RNA was extracted with Trizol reagent and quality-checked on an Agilent 2100 Bioanalyzer. The sequence derives from an adult man with Graves' hyperthyroidism. The rearrangement combines TRBV5-1 with TRBJ2-7, with TRBD2 matching 7 junction bases. The sample was peripheral blood or thyroid tissue (not recorded which). The sequenced DNA is TGCGCCAGCAGCCCTACAAGCGGGGCCCCCCCCTACGAGCAGTACTTC. This sequence encodes CASSPTSGAPPYEQYF.